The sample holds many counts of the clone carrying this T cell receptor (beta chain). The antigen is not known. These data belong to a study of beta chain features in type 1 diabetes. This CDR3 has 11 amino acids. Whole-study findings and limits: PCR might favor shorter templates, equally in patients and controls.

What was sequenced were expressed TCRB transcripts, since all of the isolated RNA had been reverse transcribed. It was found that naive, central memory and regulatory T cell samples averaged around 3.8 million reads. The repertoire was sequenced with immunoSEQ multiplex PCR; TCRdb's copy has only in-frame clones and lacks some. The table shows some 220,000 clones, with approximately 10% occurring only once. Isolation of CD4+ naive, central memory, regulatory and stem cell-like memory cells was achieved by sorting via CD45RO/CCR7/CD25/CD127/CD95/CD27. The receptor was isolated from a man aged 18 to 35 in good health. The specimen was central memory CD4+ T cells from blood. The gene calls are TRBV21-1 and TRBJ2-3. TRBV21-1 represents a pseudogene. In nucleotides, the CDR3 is TGTGCCCCCCAGACCCCCGATACGCAGTATTTT. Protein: CAPQTPDTQYF.